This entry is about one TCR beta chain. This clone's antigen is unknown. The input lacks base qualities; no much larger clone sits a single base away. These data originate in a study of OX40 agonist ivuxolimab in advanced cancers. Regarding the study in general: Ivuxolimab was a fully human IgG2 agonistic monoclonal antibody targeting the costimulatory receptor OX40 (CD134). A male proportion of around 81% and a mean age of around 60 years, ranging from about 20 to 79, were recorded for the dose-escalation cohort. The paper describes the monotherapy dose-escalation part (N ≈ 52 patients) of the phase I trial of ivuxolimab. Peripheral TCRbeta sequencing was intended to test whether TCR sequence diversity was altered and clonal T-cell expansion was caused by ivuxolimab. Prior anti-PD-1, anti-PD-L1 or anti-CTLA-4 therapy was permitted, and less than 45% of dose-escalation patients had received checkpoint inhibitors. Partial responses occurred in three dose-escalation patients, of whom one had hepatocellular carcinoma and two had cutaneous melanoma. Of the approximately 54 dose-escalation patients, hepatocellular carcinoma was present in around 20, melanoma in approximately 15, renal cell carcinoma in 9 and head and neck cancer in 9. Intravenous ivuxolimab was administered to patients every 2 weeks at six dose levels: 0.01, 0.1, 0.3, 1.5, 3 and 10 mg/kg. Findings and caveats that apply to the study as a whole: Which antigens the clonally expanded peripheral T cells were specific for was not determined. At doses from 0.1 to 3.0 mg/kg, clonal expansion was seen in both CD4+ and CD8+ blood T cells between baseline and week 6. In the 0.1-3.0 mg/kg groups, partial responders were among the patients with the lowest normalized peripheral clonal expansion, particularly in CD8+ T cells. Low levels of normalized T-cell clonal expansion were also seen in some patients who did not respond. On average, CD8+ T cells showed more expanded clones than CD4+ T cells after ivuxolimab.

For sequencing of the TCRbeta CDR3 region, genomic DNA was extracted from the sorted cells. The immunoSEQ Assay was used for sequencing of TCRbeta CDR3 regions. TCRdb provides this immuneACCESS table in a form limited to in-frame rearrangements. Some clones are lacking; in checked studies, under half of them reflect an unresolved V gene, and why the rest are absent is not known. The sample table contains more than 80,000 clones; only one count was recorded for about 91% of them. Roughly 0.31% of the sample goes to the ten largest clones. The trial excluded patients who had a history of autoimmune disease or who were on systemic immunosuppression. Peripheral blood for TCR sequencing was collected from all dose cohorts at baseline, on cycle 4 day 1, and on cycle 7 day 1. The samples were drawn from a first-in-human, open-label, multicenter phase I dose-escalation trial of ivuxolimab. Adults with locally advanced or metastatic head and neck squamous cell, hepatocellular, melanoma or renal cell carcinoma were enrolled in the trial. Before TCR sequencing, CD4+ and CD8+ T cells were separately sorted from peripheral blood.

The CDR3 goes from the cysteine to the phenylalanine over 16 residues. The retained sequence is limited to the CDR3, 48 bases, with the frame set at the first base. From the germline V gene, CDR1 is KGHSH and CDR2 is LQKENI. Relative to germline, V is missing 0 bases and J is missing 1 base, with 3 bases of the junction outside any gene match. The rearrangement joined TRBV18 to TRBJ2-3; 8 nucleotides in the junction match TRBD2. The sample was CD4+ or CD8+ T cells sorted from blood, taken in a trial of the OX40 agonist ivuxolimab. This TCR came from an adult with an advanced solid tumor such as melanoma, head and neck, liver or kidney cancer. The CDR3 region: CASSPPGTRRTDTQYF. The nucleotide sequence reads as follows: TGTGCCAGCTCACCACCCGGGACTAGGCGCACAGATACGCAGTATTTT.